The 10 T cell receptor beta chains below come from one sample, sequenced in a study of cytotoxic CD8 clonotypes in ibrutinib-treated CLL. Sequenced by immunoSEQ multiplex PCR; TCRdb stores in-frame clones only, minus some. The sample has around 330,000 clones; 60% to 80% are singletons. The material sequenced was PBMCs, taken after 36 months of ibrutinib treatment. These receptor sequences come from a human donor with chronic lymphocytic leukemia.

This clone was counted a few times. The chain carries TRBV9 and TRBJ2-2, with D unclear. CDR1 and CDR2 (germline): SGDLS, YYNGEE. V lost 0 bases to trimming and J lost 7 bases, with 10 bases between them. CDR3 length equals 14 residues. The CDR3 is CASSVVGAGGELFF. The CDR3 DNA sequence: TGTGCCAGCAGCGTAGTCGGAGCTGGCGGGGAGCTGTTTTTT.

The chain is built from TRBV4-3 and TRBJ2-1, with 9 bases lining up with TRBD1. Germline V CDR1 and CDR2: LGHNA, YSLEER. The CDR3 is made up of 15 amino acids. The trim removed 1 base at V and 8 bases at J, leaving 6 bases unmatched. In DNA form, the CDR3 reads TGCGCCAGCAGCCAAGGACAGGGGGTCAGGGATGAGCAGTTCTTC. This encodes CASSQGQGVRDEQFF.

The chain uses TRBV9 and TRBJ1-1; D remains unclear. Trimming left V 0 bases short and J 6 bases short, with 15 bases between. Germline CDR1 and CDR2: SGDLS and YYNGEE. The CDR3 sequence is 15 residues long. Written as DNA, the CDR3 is TGTGCCAGCAGCGTAGACTACAGCTTGGACCCTGAAGCTTTCTTT. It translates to CASSVDYSLDPEAFF.

The CDR3 DNA is TGTGCCAGCAGTTACTCGATATTGGAGAGCAATCAGCCCCAGCATTTT. Amino acids: CASSYSILESNQPQHF. J is TRBJ1-5 and V is TRBV6-6; D is unresolved. With 0 bases removed from V and 1 base from J, the gap between germline ends came to 10 bases. Germline CDR1 reads MNHNY; CDR2 reads SVGAGI (reference sequence). The CDR3 runs 16 residues.

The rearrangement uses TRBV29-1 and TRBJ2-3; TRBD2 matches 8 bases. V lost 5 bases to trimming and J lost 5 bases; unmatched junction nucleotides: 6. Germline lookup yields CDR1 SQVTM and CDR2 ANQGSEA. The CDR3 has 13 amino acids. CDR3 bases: TGCAGCGTTCGACGGGAGGGCCGAGATACGCAGTATTTT. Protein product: CSVRREGRDTQYF.

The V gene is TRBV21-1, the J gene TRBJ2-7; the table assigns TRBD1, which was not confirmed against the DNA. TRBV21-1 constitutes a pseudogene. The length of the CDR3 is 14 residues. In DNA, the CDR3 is TGTGCCAGCAGCAAAGTTTGGACAGGGGGGGAGCAGTACTTC. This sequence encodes CASSKVWTGGEQYF.

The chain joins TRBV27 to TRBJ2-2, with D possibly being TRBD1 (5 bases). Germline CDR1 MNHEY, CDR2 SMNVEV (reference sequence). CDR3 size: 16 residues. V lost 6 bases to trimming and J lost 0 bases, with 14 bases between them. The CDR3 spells CASSPRGTSNTGELFF. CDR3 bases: TGTGCCAGCAGCCCAAGGGGCACCTCGAACACCGGGGAGCTGTTTTTT.

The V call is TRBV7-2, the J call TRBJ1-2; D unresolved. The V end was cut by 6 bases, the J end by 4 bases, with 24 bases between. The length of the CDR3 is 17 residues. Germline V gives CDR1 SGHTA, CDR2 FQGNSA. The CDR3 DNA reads TGTGCCAGCAGTTCGTTACCCGGAGGCTCCAGGCCCTATGGCTACACCTTC. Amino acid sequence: CASSSLPGGSRPYGYTF.

In DNA, the CDR3 is TGTGCCAGCAGCGAGCGGGAGTTGGCATTCTACGAGCAGTACTTC. Translation: CASSERELAFYEQYF. J is TRBJ2-7 and V is TRBV2, with 8 bases that match TRBD2. V lost 6 bases, J lost 3 bases, and 10 bases stayed unmatched. This CDR3 contains 15 residues. The V gene's germline CDR1 is SNHLY and CDR2 FYNNEI.

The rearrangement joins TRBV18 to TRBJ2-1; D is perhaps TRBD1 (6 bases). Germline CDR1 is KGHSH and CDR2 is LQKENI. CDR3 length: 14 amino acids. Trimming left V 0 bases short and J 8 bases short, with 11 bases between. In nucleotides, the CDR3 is TGTGCCAGCTCACCACCTTGGGGGCCCGATGAGCAGTTCTTC. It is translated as CASSPPWGPDEQFF.